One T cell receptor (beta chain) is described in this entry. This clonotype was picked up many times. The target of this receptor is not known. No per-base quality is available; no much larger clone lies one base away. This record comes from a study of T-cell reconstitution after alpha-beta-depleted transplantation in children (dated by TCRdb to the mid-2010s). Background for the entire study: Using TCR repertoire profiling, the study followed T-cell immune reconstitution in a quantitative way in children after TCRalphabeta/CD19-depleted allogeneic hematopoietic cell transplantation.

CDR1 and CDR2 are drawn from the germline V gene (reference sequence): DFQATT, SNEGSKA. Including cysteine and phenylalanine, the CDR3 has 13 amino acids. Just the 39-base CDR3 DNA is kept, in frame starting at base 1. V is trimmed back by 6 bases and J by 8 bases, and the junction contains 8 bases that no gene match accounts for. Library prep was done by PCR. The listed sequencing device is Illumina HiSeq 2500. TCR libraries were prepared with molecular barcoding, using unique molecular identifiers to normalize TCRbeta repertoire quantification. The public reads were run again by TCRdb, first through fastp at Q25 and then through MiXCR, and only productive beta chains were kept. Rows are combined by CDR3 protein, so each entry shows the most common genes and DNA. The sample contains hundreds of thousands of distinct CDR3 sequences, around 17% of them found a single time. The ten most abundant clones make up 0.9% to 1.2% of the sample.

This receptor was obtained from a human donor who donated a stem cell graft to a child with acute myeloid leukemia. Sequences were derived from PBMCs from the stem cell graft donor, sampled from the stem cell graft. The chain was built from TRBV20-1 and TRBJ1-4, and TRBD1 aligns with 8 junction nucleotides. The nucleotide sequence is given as TGCAGTGCAAATCAGGGGGCAGAAGAAAAACTGTTTTTT. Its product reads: CSANQGAEEKLFF.